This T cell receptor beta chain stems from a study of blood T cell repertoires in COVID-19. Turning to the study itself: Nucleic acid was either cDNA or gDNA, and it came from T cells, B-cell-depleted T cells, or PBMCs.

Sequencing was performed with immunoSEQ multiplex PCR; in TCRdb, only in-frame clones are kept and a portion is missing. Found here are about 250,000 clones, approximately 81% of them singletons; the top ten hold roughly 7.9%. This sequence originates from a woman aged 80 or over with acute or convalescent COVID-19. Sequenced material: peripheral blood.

The CDR3 DNA sequence: TGTGCCTGGAGCCCCGGGACTGGGTCCGTTGATGAGCAGTTCTTC. Protein product: CAWSPGTGSVDEQFF. The chain recombines TRBV30 with TRBJ2-1; the D gene is possibly TRBD2 (6 bases). The CDR3 sequence is 15 residues long. From germline, CDR1 is GTSNPN and CDR2 SVGIG (reference sequence). Trimming removed 3 bases at V and 8 bases at J, with 20 bases between.